This T cell receptor beta chain was sequenced in a study of blood T cells in healthy people across ages. Researchers collected approximately 9.5 milliliters of peripheral blood from every single donor. Next came a second PCR, run for about 7 to 12 cycles, which used a sample-barcoded 5' primer along with a J-beta primer mix. Each CDR3 protein gets one entry after TCRdb re-called the 5' RACE reads with MiXCR. The sample yields approximately 1,100,000 distinct CDR3 sequences, 40% to 50% seen once. Whole-study results and caveats: Relative to aged donors, long-lived donors carried more naive CD4+ cells and displayed higher diversity.

This clonotype appeared a few times. Its antigen is not identified. Trimming cost V 4 bases and J 7 bases; bases outside gene matches: 5. There are 14 residues in the CDR3. CDR1 is SGHNT and CDR2 is YENEEA in the germline V gene. This clonotype originated in a woman in her sixties in good health. The chain carries TRBV11-3 and TRBJ2-1; TRBD2 matches 9 bases. Input material: blood. The CDR3 protein is CASSSQREDNEQFF. In nucleotides, the CDR3 is TGTGCCAGCAGCTCTCAGCGGGAGGATAATGAGCAGTTCTTC.